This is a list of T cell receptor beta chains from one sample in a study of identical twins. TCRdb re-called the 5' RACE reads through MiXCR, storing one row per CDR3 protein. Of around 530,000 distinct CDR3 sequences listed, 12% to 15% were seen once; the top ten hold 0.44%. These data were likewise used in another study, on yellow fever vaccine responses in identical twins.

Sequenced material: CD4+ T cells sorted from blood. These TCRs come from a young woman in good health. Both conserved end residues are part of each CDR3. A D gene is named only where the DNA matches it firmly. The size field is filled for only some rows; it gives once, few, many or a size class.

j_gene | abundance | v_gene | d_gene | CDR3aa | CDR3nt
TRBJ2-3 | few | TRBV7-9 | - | CASKYTVVGSDTQYF | TGTGCCAGCAAGTATACTGTCGTTGGTTCAGATACGCAGTATTTT
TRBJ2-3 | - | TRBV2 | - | CASMFRESSTDTQYF | TGTGCCAGCATGTTCAGGGAATCAAGCACAGATACGCAGTATTTT
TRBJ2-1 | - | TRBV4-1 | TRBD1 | CASSQAPQAGQGWNEQFF | TGCGCCAGCAGCCAAGCGCCCCAGGCGGGACAGGGCTGGAATGAGCAGTTCTTC
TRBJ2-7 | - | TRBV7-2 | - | CASSSPRPPYEQYF | TGTGCCAGCAGTTCCCCGCGTCCTCCCTACGAGCAGTACTTC
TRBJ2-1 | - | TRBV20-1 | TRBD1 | CSARLPGQAYNEQFF | TGCAGTGCTAGATTGCCGGGACAGGCCTACAATGAGCAGTTCTTC
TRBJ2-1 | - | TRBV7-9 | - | CASSPHLPLVYNEQFF | TGTGCCAGCAGCCCGCACCTCCCTCTAGTCTACAATGAGCAGTTCTTC
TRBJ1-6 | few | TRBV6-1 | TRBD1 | CASSVPGQADPFHF | TGTGCCAGCTCAGTCCCGGGACAGGCTGATCCTTTCCACTTT
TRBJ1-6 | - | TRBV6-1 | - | CASSEVLGSPLHF | TGTGCCAGCAGTGAAGTGTTGGGTTCACCCCTCCACTTT
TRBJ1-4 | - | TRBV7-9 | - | CASSLDMATNEKLFF | TGTGCCAGCAGCTTAGATATGGCAACTAATGAAAAACTGTTTTTT
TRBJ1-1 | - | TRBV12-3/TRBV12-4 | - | CASSLGRGDEAFF | TGTGCCAGCAGTTTAGGTCGGGGGGATGAAGCTTTCTTT
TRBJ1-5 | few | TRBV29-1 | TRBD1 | CSVTGSGSNQPQHF | TGCAGCGTGACAGGGTCGGGGAGCAATCAGCCCCAGCATTTT
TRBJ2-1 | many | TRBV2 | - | CASSPDTSSYNEQFF | TGTGCCAGCAGCCCCGACACGAGCTCCTACAATGAGCAGTTCTTC
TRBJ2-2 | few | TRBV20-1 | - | CSARVRGFANTGELFF | TGCAGTGCTAGGGTCCGAGGATTCGCGAACACCGGGGAGCTGTTTTTT
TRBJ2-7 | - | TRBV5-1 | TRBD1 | CASSKDRSSYEQYF | TGCGCCAGCAGCAAGGACAGGAGCTCCTACGAGCAGTACTTC
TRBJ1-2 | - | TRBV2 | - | CASNRGTLWGYTF | TGTGCCAGCAATCGGGGTACTCTTTGGGGCTACACCTTC
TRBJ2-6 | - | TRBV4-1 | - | CASSQAVAQSGANVLTF | TGCGCCAGCAGCCAGGCGGTAGCCCAGTCTGGGGCCAACGTCCTGACTTTC
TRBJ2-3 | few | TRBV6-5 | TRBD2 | CASSYGSLLAGRTDTQYF | TGTGCCAGCAGTTACGGCTCTCTACTAGCGGGCCGCACAGATACGCAGTATTTT
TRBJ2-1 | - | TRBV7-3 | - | CASSSRPGPEQFF | TGTGCCAGCAGCTCCAGACCCGGACCGGAGCAGTTCTTC
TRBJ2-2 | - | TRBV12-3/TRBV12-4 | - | CASTQGQAGELFF | TGTGCCAGCACCCAAGGGCAGGCCGGGGAGCTGTTTTTT
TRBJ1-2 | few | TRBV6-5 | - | CASSYSMETWRVLGYTF | TGTGCCAGCAGTTACTCGATGGAGACCTGGAGGGTCTTGGGCTACACCTTC
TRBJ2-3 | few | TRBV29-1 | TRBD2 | CSVDGGLAGPGTQYF | TGCAGCGTCGACGGGGGACTAGCGGGGCCGGGTACGCAGTATTTT
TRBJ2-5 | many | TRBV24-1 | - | CATSDFTASPDGETQYF | TGTGCCACCAGTGACTTTACCGCATCCCCGGATGGTGAGACCCAGTACTTC
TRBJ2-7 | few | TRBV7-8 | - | CASSLGLSEQYF | TGTGCCAGCAGCTTAGGATTGAGCGAGCAGTACTTC
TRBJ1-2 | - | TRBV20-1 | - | CRVSNYGYTF | TGCAGAGTTTCAAACTATGGCTACACCTTC
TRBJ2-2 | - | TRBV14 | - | CASSLGGQVMFF | TGTGCCAGCAGCCTGGGAGGACAGGTGATGTTTTTT
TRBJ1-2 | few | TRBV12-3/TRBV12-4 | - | CASSLTGSGYGYTF | TGTGCCAGCAGTTTAACAGGATCCGGGTATGGCTACACCTTC
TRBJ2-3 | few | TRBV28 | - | CASSAHPSGTQYF | TGTGCCAGCAGTGCCCATCCGTCTGGGACGCAGTATTTT
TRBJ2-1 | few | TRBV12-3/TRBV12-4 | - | CASSLKGLGENSYNEQFF | TGTGCCAGCAGTTTAAAGGGGTTGGGGGAGAACTCCTACAATGAGCAGTTCTTC
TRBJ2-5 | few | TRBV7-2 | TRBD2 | CASSLASGGPRVTQYF | TGTGCCAGCAGCTTAGCTAGCGGGGGGCCCCGAGTGACCCAGTACTTC
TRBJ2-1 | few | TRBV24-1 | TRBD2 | CATSGLTTSGSSYNEQFF | TGTGCCACCAGTGGCCTTACGACTAGCGGGAGCTCCTACAATGAGCAGTTCTTC
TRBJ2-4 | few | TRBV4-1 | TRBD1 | CASSPTRDRELAKNIQYF | TGCGCCAGCAGCCCGACCAGGGACAGGGAACTAGCCAAAAACATTCAGTACTTC
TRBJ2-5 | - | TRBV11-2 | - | CASSVIRGSTETQYF | TGTGCCAGCAGCGTTATCCGGGGGTCCACAGAGACCCAGTACTTC
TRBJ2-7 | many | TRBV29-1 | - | CSVDTGVLGYEQYF | TGCAGCGTTGACACGGGAGTTCTGGGGTACGAGCAGTACTTC